Below, 17 T cell receptor beta chains from the same sample are listed, as sequenced in a study of human T cells and chemical hapten exposure. Documented time point: healthy volunteer bleed at 6 weeks. The authors extracted total RNA from unfractionated whole blood. TCRdb independently ran MiXCR on the RACE reads; one entry per CDR3 protein. The sample has approximately 81,000 distinct CDR3 sequences; approximately 8% are singletons. The material sequenced was whole blood. The receptor source for this set is a male donor in good health. Some clones in this sample may be carry-over from other donors' samples.

This clonotype turned up a few times. The genes are TRBV5-1 and TRBJ1-1, with D uncertain. The germline V and J ends were trimmed by 5 bases and 4 bases, with 12 bases remaining between them. Germline V gene lookup returns CDR1 SGHRS and CDR2 YFSETQ. The CDR3 covers 13 residues. The CDR3 spells CASRKHWGTEAFF. The CDR3 region has the DNA TGCGCCAGCAGAAAGCACTGGGGCACTGAAGCTTTCTTT.

This clonotype was observed a few times. The chain has TRBV6-5 and TRBJ2-7; TRBD1 agrees at 12 bases. The CDR3 consists of 13 residues. Germline values: CDR1 MNHEY, CDR2 SVGAGI. Losses at the gene ends were 4 bases for V and 6 bases for J; bases not matched to a gene: 1. CDR3 in amino acids: CASSWDRGREQYF. DNA for the CDR3: TGTGCCAGCAGTTGGGACAGGGGGCGCGAGCAGTACTTC.

V and J are TRBV29-1 and TRBJ2-3; 14 bases are shared with TRBD2. From germline, CDR1 is SQVTM and CDR2 ANQGSEA. CDR3 size: 14 residues. Trimming took 7 bases from V and 8 from J; bases not matched to a gene: 8. CDR3 loop: CSAGLAGARATQYF. CDR3 DNA: TGCAGCGCGGGACTAGCGGGGGCCCGGGCTACGCAGTATTTT.

This clonotype occurred many times. Here the CDR3 DNA reads TGTGCCAGCACCTCCGAAGCTGGTGAAGCTTTCTTT. Its translation: CASTSEAGEAFF. The chain has TRBV6-5 and TRBJ1-1; D is uncertain. V lost 7 bases and J 7 bases, leaving 13 bases between the germline ends. Germline-derived CDR1 and CDR2 are MNHEY and SVGAGI. The CDR3 has 12 amino acids.

This clonotype came up many times. CDR3 loop: CASSALRRFSSGNTIYF. The CDR3 DNA reads as TGTGCCAGCAGTGCCCTCAGGCGATTCTCCTCTGGAAACACCATATATTTT. The chain carries TRBV12-3 or TRBV12-4 and TRBJ1-3; D unclear. Trimming stripped 5 bases from V and 0 bases from J, with 17 bases between. This CDR3 contains 17 residues.

This clonotype appeared a few times. The rearrangement uses TRBV20-1 and TRBJ1-5; D may be TRBD1 (5 bases). Deletions cut 3 bases from V and 4 bases from J, with 13 bases between. The CDR3 is 14 amino acids. Germline CDR1 reads DFQATT; CDR2 reads SNEGSKA (reference sequence). The CDR3 bases are TGCAGTGCTAGGGAGGGACCTATAAATCAGCCCCAGCATTTT. Protein product: CSAREGPINQPQHF.

The rearrangement links TRBV6-1 to TRBJ1-5; no clear D. Germline V gives CDR1 MNHNS, CDR2 SASEGT. This CDR3 region has 19 residues. Trimming took off 3 bases at V and 2 bases at J, with 23 bases between the two ends. The CDR3 DNA reads TGTGCCAGCAGTGACCCCTTCTGGGGTGTGTCGTCGGGCAATCAGCCCCAGCATTTT. Residues: CASSDPFWGVSSGNQPQHF.

This chain uses TRBV10-3 with TRBJ2-5; perhaps TRBD2 as D (7 bases). The CDR3 runs 13 residues. Trimming took off 6 bases at V and 5 bases at J, with 13 bases between the two ends. Germline V lookup: CDR1 ENHRY, CDR2 SYGVKD. The CDR3 coding sequence is TGTGCCATCAGGGAACAGGGAGGGGAGACCCAGTACTTC. Its translation is CAIREQGGETQYF.

The V call is TRBV3-1, the J call TRBJ2-7, with a possible D match to TRBD1 (6 bases). CDR1 LGHDT and CDR2 YNNKEL come from the germline V gene (reference sequence). The V gene lost 0 bases and the J gene lost 1 base, with 16 bases spanning the gap. The CDR3 runs 17 residues. CDR3 protein: CASSQDMTGTLSYEQYF. The CDR3 DNA reads as TGTGCCAGCAGCCAAGATATGACAGGAACATTATCCTACGAGCAGTACTTC.

V and J are TRBV11-1 and TRBJ2-5, with no clear D. Germline V CDR1 and CDR2: SGHAT, FQDESV (reference sequence). The V end lost 5 bases, the J end lost 1 base, and 11 bases lay between the germline ends. The CDR3 totals 14 residues. CDR3: CASSLKAVQETQYF. CDR3 bases: TGTGCCAGCAGCCTAAAGGCGGTCCAAGAGACCCAGTACTTC.

The chain recombines TRBV6-2 or TRBV6-3 with TRBJ1-2; possibly TRBD1 for D (6 bases). This CDR3 is built from 14 residues. V was cut by 2 bases and J by 2 bases, with 9 bases left in between. Germline V lookup: CDR1 MNHEY, CDR2 SVGEGT. The CDR3 nucleotides are TGTGCCAGCAGTTACGGTACAGGGAACTATGGCTACACCTTC. Translation: CASSYGTGNYGYTF.

In this sample, this clonotype turned up once. J is TRBJ1-4 and V is TRBV19; 7 nucleotides align to TRBD1. The CDR3 sequence is 14 residues long. From germline, CDR1 is LNHDA and CDR2 SQIVND (reference sequence). V was pared by 5 bases and J by 7 bases, with 7 bases of the junction left unmatched. The chain's CDR3 is CASSGRGKGEKLFF. The CDR3 DNA reads TGTGCCAGTAGTGGCAGGGGGAAAGGTGAAAAACTGTTTTTT.

This clonotype was seen a few times. The CDR3 loop is CASRDSGRLGNEQFF. The CDR3 region has the DNA TGCGCCAGCCGCGACAGCGGCCGCCTGGGCAATGAGCAGTTCTTC. The chain has TRBV5-1 and TRBJ2-1; the D gene could be TRBD1 or TRBD2 (5 bases each). The length of the CDR3 is 15 residues. V was clipped by 7 bases and J by 6 bases, with 20 bases between them. Germline-derived CDR1 and CDR2 are SGHRS and YFSETQ.

This clonotype was seen a handful of times. The rearrangement joins TRBV6-1 to TRBJ1-2; D ambiguous. The V end lost 4 bases, the J end lost 1 base, and 13 bases lay between the germline ends. Germline V gene lookup returns CDR1 MNHNS and CDR2 SASEGT. The CDR3 covers 15 residues. The DNA of the CDR3 is TGTGCCAGCAGTGTTCAGACCCGTGGTAACTATGGCTACACCTTC. Its translation is CASSVQTRGNYGYTF.

The chain combines TRBV5-1 with TRBJ2-7; the match to TRBD2 covers 9 bases. This CDR3 is 17 amino acids long. V trimming: 5 bases; J trimming: 0 bases; junction bases outside the gene matches: 12. Looked up from germline, CDR1 is SGHRS and CDR2 is YFSETQ. The chain's CDR3 is CASSRSSGSRSSYEQYF. The CDR3, as DNA: TGCGCCAGCAGTAGGAGTAGCGGGAGTAGGAGCTCCTACGAGCAGTACTTC.

This rearrangement joins TRBV27 to TRBJ1-1; tentatively, D is TRBD1 (6 bases). Germline V gives CDR1 MNHEY, CDR2 SMNVEV (reference sequence). With 7 bases removed from V and 0 bases from J, the gap between germline ends came to 12 bases. The CDR3 totals 14 residues. CDR3 protein: CASKQGEVNTEAFF. The CDR3 coding sequence is TGTGCCAGCAAACAGGGTGAAGTGAACACTGAAGCTTTCTTT.

This clonotype was picked up a small number of times. The CDR3 DNA follows: TGTGCCATCAGTGAGCCCCGCAGACAGGCGGGATCCTATGGCTACACCTTC. Translating it yields CAISEPRRQAGSYGYTF. V gene TRBV10-3 combines with J gene TRBJ1-2; possibly TRBD1 for D (6 bases). CDR3 size: 17 residues. Deletions cut 2 bases from V and 4 bases from J, with 20 bases between. CDR1 and CDR2 from the germline V gene are ENHRY and SYGVKD.